This passage covers 10 T cell receptor beta chains from one sample sequenced in a study of T cells in Graves' hyperthyroidism and ophthalmopathy. Using RNA transcripts as the source, TCR beta CDR3 regions were amplified. First-round RT-PCR of the TCR CDR3 relied on the HTBI primer set. One entry per CDR3 protein results from TCRdb running MiXCR on the multiplex PCR reads. The top ten hold 50% of the sample, which has under 350,000 distinct CDR3 sequences, roughly 21% seen once. Sequencing was done on a sample of blood. The origin of the receptors is a woman aged 50 to 60 with Graves' hyperthyroidism.

This chain uses TRBV28 with TRBJ1-1; TRBD1 aligns across 7 bases. The J segment lost 7 bases and the V segment lost 7 bases, leaving 12 bases of the junction unmatched. Germline V gene data show CDR1 as MDHEN and CDR2 as SYDVKM. The CDR3 extends over 14 amino acids. The CDR3 spells CASNQGGTEGEAFF. For the CDR3, the DNA is TGTGCCAGCAACCAGGGAGGGACAGAGGGTGAAGCTTTCTTT.

This clonotype was found a few times. CDR3 protein: CSASGGGSYNEQFF. The CDR3, as DNA: TGCAGCGCTAGCGGAGGTGGGTCCTACAATGAGCAGTTCTTC. This chain links TRBV29-1 with TRBJ2-1; 7 positions agree with TRBD2. V dropped 7 bases and J dropped 1; count of bases not matched to a gene: 7. The CDR3 is 14 amino acids. Germline-derived CDR1 and CDR2 are SQVTM and ANQGSEA.

This clonotype was observed many times. The chain uses TRBV2 and TRBJ1-5, with D possibly TRBD1 on 6 matching bases. The CDR3 contains 14 residues. Trimming stripped 1 base from V and 9 bases from J, with 13 bases between. Germline CDR1 SNHLY, CDR2 FYNNEI. CDR3: CASSEVQGASPQHF. The CDR3 DNA reads TGTGCCAGCAGTGAAGTACAGGGCGCCTCGCCCCAGCATTTT.

This clonotype was recorded only once. One end of the junction varies from germline; a read error may be responsible. The chain links TRBV5-1 to TRBJ2-6, with 7 bases matching TRBD1. The CDR3 contains 17 residues. CDR1 and CDR2 (germline): SGHRS, YFSETQ. This CDR3 reads CVSSFLPGTAGANVLTF. In nucleotides, the CDR3 is TGCGTCAGCAGCTTTCTCCCCGGGACAGCTGGGGCCAACGTCCTGACTTTC.

This clonotype was seen ten or more times. This rearrangement joins TRBV15 to TRBJ1-3; D uncertain. The CDR3 spans 15 residues. Trimming pared 0 bases from V and 4 bases from J, leaving 10 bases between. Per the germline V gene, CDR1 is LNHNV and CDR2 is YYDKDF (reference sequence). The DNA of the CDR3 is TGTGCCACCAGCAGAGATGCGCGCTACGGAAACACCATATATTTT. Protein: CATSRDARYGNTIYF.

This chain links TRBV6-2 or TRBV6-3 with TRBJ1-5; possible D gene TRBD1, 5 bases. Germline V gives CDR1 MNHEY, CDR2 SVGEGT. This CDR3 is 13 amino acids long. The V end lost 6 bases, the J end lost 3 bases, and 9 bases lay between the germline ends. CDR3 loop: CASRGLINQPQHF. In nucleotides, the CDR3 is TGTGCCAGCAGGGGACTAATCAATCAGCCCCAGCATTTT.

This clonotype was seen repeatedly, ten times or more. The chain joins TRBV7-8 to TRBJ2-7; TRBD1 matches at 10 bases. Trimming removed 5 bases from V and 3 bases from J; junction bases left unmatched: 4. From germline, CDR1 is SGHVS and CDR2 FQNEAQ. This CDR3 is 14 amino acids long. The CDR3 DNA sequence: TGTGCCAGCAGCCCTCGGACAGGGGGCTACGAGCAGTACTTC. As protein: CASSPRTGGYEQYF.

This sequence joins TRBV2 and TRBJ1-3, with TRBD1 matching 9 bases. Germline lookup yields CDR1 SNHLY and CDR2 FYNNEI. J lost 0 bases, V lost 7 bases, and 10 bases had no gene match. The CDR3 sequence is 17 residues long. This CDR3 is CASMVGQGVISGNTIYF. DNA for the CDR3: TGTGCCAGCATGGTGGGACAGGGCGTAATCTCTGGAAACACCATATATTTT.

The CDR3 here is CASSYPAHLVWRESIGELFF. Here the CDR3 DNA reads TGTGCCAGCAGCTACCCTGCTCATCTGGTGTGGCGGGAGTCGATCGGGGAGCTGTTTTTT. The gene calls are TRBV7-9 and TRBJ2-2; 7 bases fit TRBD2. CDR3 length: 20 amino acids. Germline-derived CDR1 and CDR2 are SEHNR and FQNEAQ (reference sequence). After removal of 4 bases from V and 7 bases from J, the junction contained 24 bases not matched to a gene.

Only a few counts were recorded for this clonotype. Written as DNA, the CDR3 is TGTGCCAGCAGTGCCGTGGCCGAGCAGTACTTC. Its translation: CASSAVAEQYF. The V gene is TRBV28, the J gene TRBJ2-7, with D uncertain. The ends were cut back, 5 bases at V and 6 bases at J, with 8 bases in the middle. The CDR3 consists of 11 residues. Germline V gives CDR1 MDHEN, CDR2 SYDVKM.